The next 18 T cell receptor beta chains were all read from a single sample in a study of cytomegalovirus exposure and HLA in healthy donors (dated by TCRdb to the late 2010s). Library preparation used the immunoSEQ multiplex PCR assay. For the multiplex PCR, a mixture combining 60 forward primers for TCR Vbeta segments and 13 reverse primers for TCR Jbeta segments was used. The immuneACCESS repertoire file appears here via TCRdb, limited to in-frame rearrangements. These files lack a portion of the clones; in checked studies, under half of the deficit traces to unresolved V genes, and the cause of the others is not known. This sample lists fewer than 200,000 clones; roughly 68% were detected once. The ten largest make up approximately 1.8% of the sample. Sequenced: PBMCs. These receptors came from a woman aged 30 to 39 in good health and CMV-seronegative.

The chain links TRBV9 to TRBJ1-4; D may be TRBD1 (5 bases). The CDR3 has 16 amino acids. Per the germline V gene, CDR1 is SGDLS and CDR2 is YYNGEE. V dropped 2 bases and J dropped 3 bases, with 14 bases sitting between them. CDR3 sequence (DNA): TGTGCCAGCAGCGTCTACCCGGGGGGGTCTAATGAAAAACTGTTTTTT. Its translation is CASSVYPGGSNEKLFF.

The chain has TRBV7-2 and TRBJ1-3; possibly TRBD1 for D (5 bases). Trimming left V 5 bases short and J 2 bases short, with 10 bases between. The germline CDR1 and CDR2 sequences are SGHTA and FQGNSA. The CDR3 has 14 amino acids. The chain's CDR3 is CASSGGIPGNTIYF. DNA for the CDR3: TGTGCCAGCAGCGGGGGGATACCTGGAAACACCATATATTTT.

In regard to this clone: At one end the junction does not follow the germline gene, possibly because of a read error. The gene calls are TRBV7-7 and TRBJ2-1, with D perhaps matching TRBD2 (6 bases). This CDR3 region has 15 residues. The V gene's germline CDR1 is SSHAT and CDR2 FNYEAQ (reference sequence). DNA of the CDR3: TGTGCTAGCAGCTTAGAGGGAGGATTGGGCAATGAGCAGTTCTTC. Amino acid sequence: CASSLEGGLGNEQFF.

The rearrangement links TRBV29-1 to TRBJ2-7; 9 nucleotides match TRBD1. J lost 3 bases, V lost 6 bases, and 3 bases had no gene match. The CDR3 totals 12 residues. The V gene's germline CDR1 is SQVTM and CDR2 ANQGSEA. CDR3: CSVRDRDYEQYF. The CDR3 nucleotides read TGCAGCGTCCGGGACAGGGACTACGAGCAGTACTTC.

The V gene is TRBV19, the J gene TRBJ2-3; TRBD1 is a possible D gene (6 bases). Germline lookup yields CDR1 LNHDA and CDR2 SQIVND (reference sequence). The V end was cut by 5 bases, the J end by 4 bases, with 19 bases between. CDR3 length: 16 residues. The CDR3 coding sequence is TGTGCCAGTAGTTCGCCCCAGTCTGGACAGCCAGATACGCAGTATTTT. This gives the protein CASSSPQSGQPDTQYF.

This clone has just a few counts. Its ends do not fully match the called genes, so a read error is possible. V gene TRBV7-9 combines with J gene TRBJ1-2, with 8 bases aligning to TRBD1. In germline, CDR1 is SEHNR, CDR2 FQNEAQ (reference sequence). The CDR3 loop spans 13 amino acids. The CDR3 spells CSSSLDRVGGYTF. The CDR3, as DNA: TGTTCCAGCAGCTTGGACAGGGTGGGTGGCTACACCTTC.

CDR3 sequence (DNA): TGTGCCAGCAGCCAAGGACGGACAGTGACCTACGAGCAGTACTTC. Encoded protein: CASSQGRTVTYEQYF. V and J are TRBV4-2 and TRBJ2-7; possibly TRBD1 for D (6 bases). The length of the CDR3 is 15 residues. Trimming cost V 1 base and J 2 bases, with 12 bases left between them. Germline CDR1 reads LGHNA; CDR2 reads YNFKEQ.

This chain links TRBV29-1 with TRBJ2-3; D call uncertain. The V and J ends lost 4 bases and 1 base respectively, with 15 bases between them. This CDR3 is built from 15 residues. Germline-derived CDR1 and CDR2 are SQVTM and ANQGSEA. CDR3 bases: TGCAGCGTTGCTAGGCCGACCCCCCGCACAGATACGCAGTATTTT. This gives the protein CSVARPTPRTDTQYF.

J is TRBJ2-2 and V is TRBV2, with 7 bases fitting TRBD2. The CDR3 loop spans 16 amino acids. V dropped 4 bases and J dropped 6; count of bases not matched to a gene: 11. Germline loops: CDR1 SNHLY, CDR2 FYNNEI. The CDR3 sequence: CASSAPRRELSGELFF. Here the CDR3 DNA reads TGTGCCAGCAGTGCACCCCGGCGGGAGTTGTCCGGGGAGCTGTTTTTT.

This clone appeared a single time. This chain connects TRBV5-1 to TRBJ2-7, with D possibly TRBD2 on 5 matching bases. Germline CDR1 SGHRS, CDR2 YFSETQ. V lost 0 bases, J lost 2 bases, and 12 bases lay in between. The CDR3 has 15 amino acids. Here the CDR3 reads CASSLAGFGPYEQYF. In DNA, the CDR3 is TGCGCCAGCAGCTTGGCGGGGTTCGGGCCCTACGAGCAGTACTTC.

The V and J genes are TRBV6-5 and TRBJ1-6, with D unresolved. Germline values: CDR1 MNHEY, CDR2 SVGAGI. Trimming removed 0 bases from V and 2 bases from J, with 5 bases in between. The CDR3 is 15 amino acids. CDR3 residues: CASSYSSAYNSPLHF. In nucleotides, the CDR3 is TGTGCCAGCAGTTACTCCAGCGCCTATAATTCACCCCTCCACTTT.

DNA of the CDR3: TGTGCCAGCAGCTTAGGTCGTGCCCTCAGCTCCTACGAGCAGTACTTC. Its translation: CASSLGRALSSYEQYF. The gene calls are TRBV7-8 and TRBJ2-7, with D uncertain. This CDR3 has 16 residues. The germline V and J ends were trimmed by 1 base and 0 bases, with 13 bases remaining between them. Germline CDR1 is SGHVS and CDR2 is FQNEAQ.

The gene calls are TRBV5-1 and TRBJ2-2; no clear D. Germline CDR1 and CDR2: SGHRS and YFSETQ. The CDR3 extends over 16 amino acids. Trimming shortened V by 0 bases and J by 1 base, and 10 bases separated the two germline ends. The CDR3 is CASSLDGALNTGELFF. CDR3 bases: TGCGCCAGCAGCTTGGATGGTGCACTGAACACCGGGGAGCTGTTTTTT.

This clone was detected once. The chain employs TRBV28 and TRBJ1-1; TRBD1 might be the D (5 bases). Germline lookup yields CDR1 MDHEN and CDR2 SYDVKM. V was pared by 5 bases and J by 1 base, with 14 bases between. CDR3 length: 15 amino acids. This CDR3 is CASSAANTGNTEAFF. Here the CDR3 DNA reads TGTGCCAGCAGTGCCGCTAACACAGGGAACACTGAAGCTTTCTTT.

V and J are TRBV27 and TRBJ2-5, with a weak D call TRBD1 (6 bases). Near its end, the DNA agrees better with TRBJ2-7, so the J call may be wrong. Germline CDR1 MNHEY, CDR2 SMNVEV (reference sequence). The CDR3 consists of 12 residues. The CDR3 reads CASSLLGGEQYF. For the CDR3, the DNA is TGTGCCAGCAGTTTATTAGGGGGCGAGCAGTACTTC.

The chain carries TRBV5-1 and TRBJ2-7, with 7 nucleotides matching TRBD2. The CDR3 runs to 13 residues. Germline CDR1 SGHRS, CDR2 YFSETQ. J gave up 1 base and V 5 bases, and 3 bases lay outside the gene matches. Here the CDR3 reads CASSPSGSYEQYF. The CDR3 nucleotides read TGCGCCAGCAGTCCTAGCGGTTCCTACGAGCAGTACTTC.

This clone was counted a few times. This rearrangement joins TRBV10-3 to TRBJ1-4; D unclear. CDR3 size: 16 residues. Trimming left V 0 bases short and J 1 base short, with 9 bases between. Germline CDR1 reads ENHRY; CDR2 reads SYGVKD. The CDR3 bases are TGTGCCATCAGTGAGTCAGGATCAGGAACTAATGAAAAACTGTTTTTT. Its translation is CAISESGSGTNEKLFF.

This clone was found a few times. The CDR3 region has the DNA TGTGCTAGTGGTTTGTCACAGTTGGAGACCCAGTACTTC. Protein product: CASGLSQLETQYF. The chain has TRBV12-5 and TRBJ2-5; the D is unclear. Germline-derived CDR1 and CDR2 are LGHNT and FRNRAP. The CDR3 covers 13 residues. Trimming took 2 bases from V and 5 from J, leaving 9 bases between them.